A selection of T cell receptor beta chains follows, all from one sample in a study of a mutant IDH1 vaccine in newly diagnosed glioma. No antigen has been assigned to these receptors. The data were produced by immunoSEQ multiplex PCR, yet TCRdb's version contains in-frame clones alone and is incomplete. The table has about 72,000 clones, over 75% seen once. The starting material was PBMCs, obtained from a glioma patient whose treatment included an IDH1 peptide vaccine. The receptors stem from a man in his late teens or twenties with glioma. Both conserved end residues are part of each CDR3. A D gene is named only where the DNA matches it firmly. Clone sizes are given selectively: once, few, many, or a class where the clone is expanded.

V gene,D gene,clone size,J gene,CDR3 DNA,CDR3 protein
TRBV10-3,.,.,TRBJ2-7,TGTGCCACCACAGGGTCGGGAACTTACGAGCAGTACTTC,CATTGSGTYEQYF
TRBV7-3,.,.,TRBJ2-7,TGTGCCAGCAGCTTAACGGGGGGCTCGGGGTACGAGCAGTACTTC,CASSLTGGSGYEQYF
TRBV10-2,TRBD2,.,TRBJ2-7,TGCGCCAGCAGTGAAGTCGGGAGAAGCGGGAGCCTCTCCTACGAGCAGTACTTC,CASSEVGRSGSLSYEQYF
TRBV28,.,.,TRBJ1-1,TGTGCCAGCATTAACTCGAACACTGAAGCTTTCTTT,CASINSNTEAFF
TRBV27,.,.,TRBJ1-1,TGTGCCAGCAGTTTGCGGCGGAACACTGAAGCTTTCTTT,CASSLRRNTEAFF
TRBV9,.,.,TRBJ2-7,TGTGCCAGCAGCTCAACAGGTGATCCCTCCTACGAGCAGTACTTC,CASSSTGDPSYEQYF
TRBV30,.,.,TRBJ2-7,TGTGCCTGGGGGTCGGGTAACTCCTACGAGCAGTACTTC,CAWGSGNSYEQYF
TRBV18,.,.,TRBJ1-1,TGTGCCAGCTCAGGGGAACAGAACACTGAAGCTTTCTTT,CASSGEQNTEAFF
TRBV18,.,.,TRBJ2-7,TGTGCCAGCTCACCGCCGGGAGTGCGTACGGAGGAGTACTTC,CASSPPGVRTEEYF
TRBV6-5,.,.,TRBJ2-7,TGTGCCAGCAGTTACGTCCCAAACACGGGGACCTACGAGCAGTACTTC,CASSYVPNTGTYEQYF
TRBV7-8,TRBD2,.,TRBJ2-1,TGTGCCAGCAGCTTAGCACTAGCGGGGTCCTACAATGAGCAGTTCTTC,CASSLALAGSYNEQFF
TRBV27,.,few,TRBJ1-1,TGTGCCAGCAGTTTAGCCCCTATCACTGAAGCTTTCTTT,CASSLAPITEAFF
TRBV4-2,.,.,TRBJ1-2,TGTGCCAGCAGCCAGACCCTGGCGACGGGCACAACGACCTATGGCTACACCTTC,CASSQTLATGTTTYGYTF
TRBV5-6,.,once,TRBJ2-3,TGTGCCAGCAGCTTGGGGACACGGACAGATACGCAGTATTTT,CASSLGTRTDTQYF
TRBV29-1,.,.,TRBJ1-2,TGCAGCGTCCTTCGGAGACATTCCTTACTATTC,CSVLRRHSLLF
TRBV7-2,.,.,TRBJ1-2,TGTGCCAGCAGCTTCGATCATTATGGCTACACCTTC,CASSFDHYGYTF
TRBV27,.,.,TRBJ1-5,TGTGCCAGCAGAAAACAGGGACCTAGCAATCAGCCCCAGCATTTT,CASRKQGPSNQPQHF
TRBV27,.,.,TRBJ2-2,TGTGCCAGCAGTCAATGGATTGGTCGGGTAACCGGGGAGCTGTTTTTT,CASSQWIGRVTGELFF
TRBV14,.,.,TRBJ2-5,TGTGCCAGCAGCCAAGGAAGGTCCAGCGGAGGGAGGGAGACCCAGTACTTC,CASSQGRSSGGRETQYF
TRBV7-9,.,.,TRBJ1-6,TGTGCCAGCAGCGTACAGGGTCTAGGTTCACCCCTCCACTTT,CASSVQGLGSPLHF
TRBV6-6,.,.,TRBJ1-1,TGTGCCAGCAGTCAGGGACTGCTGAACACTGAAGCTTTCTTT,CASSQGLLNTEAFF
TRBV6-1,TRBD1,.,TRBJ1-2,TGTGCCAGCAGCGAGGGACAGGCTGCTGGCTACACCTTC,CASSEGQAAGYTF
TRBV14,.,.,TRBJ2-3,TGTGCCAGCAGCCAAGTAGCAACAGATACGCAGTATTTT,CASSQVATDTQYF
TRBV10-3,TRBD2,.,TRBJ2-7,TGTGCCATTAGTCCTTCTAGCGGGCCCTACGAGCAGTACTTC,CAISPSSGPYEQYF
TRBV18,.,.,TRBJ1-3,TGTGCCAGCTCACCACCGACGTCGGGAGGAAACACCATATATTTT,CASSPPTSGGNTIYF